What follows is one T cell receptor (beta chain) and its context. This receptor's antigen is unknown. No base quality information exists; no much larger clone differs at one position. The record originates from a study of cytomegalovirus exposure and HLA in healthy donors (dated by TCRdb to 2016 to 2017). In terms of the full investigation: According to an earlier analysis of a few hundred of the donors, some 170 million T cells yielded 120 million or so unique TCR beta sequences and less than 300 Gb of sequence data. An early release that covered some 640 HLA-typed donors contained around 300 gigabases of sequencing data and 65 million to 100 million unique TCR sequences. Of the roughly 400 genotyped donors, over 65% fell in the genetic ancestry cluster associated with self-reported Caucasian donors. The aim of the study was to test whether cataloging public T cell receptors could identify signatures of past pathogen exposure. Using immunosequencing, the study profiled T cell repertoires from about 650 subjects and related those repertoires to cytomegalovirus serostatus. In addition to the first cohort of 666 subjects, a separate validation cohort of 120 different subjects was used. To predict cytomegalovirus infection status, the study combined high-throughput TCR immunosequencing, statistical association of individual TCRs with disease status, and machine learning. In a later analysis, previously published TCR beta repertoires from more than 500 donors were re-analyzed and high-resolution HLA genotyping was added so that TCR occurrence patterns could be studied. Rather than using new phenotypic data, the later analysis identified candidate immune exposures from TCR beta sequences and from how often those sequences occurred across donors. An earlier analysis of approximately 630 of the donors applied high-throughput TCR beta sequencing to assess whether each TCR beta V gene segment acted as functional or pseudogenic. Donor age, sex, ethnicity and CMV serostatus were compiled together with the repertoire data. Genome-wide SNP genotypes for about 65% of the roughly 670 donors were used in a later genetic analysis, which treated that subset as a discovery cohort. Every discovery cohort repertoire had been produced on one sequencing platform. Class I and class II HLA loci were covered by the typing at four-digit resolution. The number of typed donors differed by locus: about 620-630 for A, B, C, DRB1 and DQB1; 500 to 550 for DQA1; around 610 for DPA1; and around 490 for DPB1. Because of strong linkage in the cohort, 5 or 6 DR-DQ haplotypes were treated as single units for association and clustering. Across around 400 genotyped donors of the cohort, an average of about 250,000 unique TCR beta nucleotide sequences per donor were sequenced, and roughly 18% of those sequences were non-productive. Paper-wide results and their limitations: The study listed 150 to 200 TCR beta chains as associated with cytomegalovirus. In a later analysis, most CMV-associated TCR beta chains were found to appear HLA-restricted, with HLA associations seemingly driven largely by CMV exposure. Strong co-occurrence of HLA alleles, especially DR and DQ, made assigning TCR associations to individual alleles difficult. Because counts were too low, 15 to 20 rarely observed V segments, including chromosome 9 orphons, were left out of the earlier analysis of roughly 600 of the donors. Roughly uniform sequencing depth across donors was assumed in presence/absence analyses, although this assumption may not hold. In both the original and validation cohorts, the classifier was reported to diagnose cytomegalovirus status with high specificity and sensitivity. According to a later analysis, parvovirus B19, influenza, CMV and Epstein-Barr virus appeared linked to several top co-occurrence clusters. In a later analysis, TCR association rates were found to vary across HLA loci, with the most associated TCRs seen for DRB1 alleles and the fewest for HLA-C alleles. Because HLA typing was unavailable for some donors at each locus, only the typed subset was used in association tests. CMV serostatus was the only immune exposure information available for the cohort. Correlated functional status among segregating V segments might be attributable to linkage disequilibrium, but an unknown experimental factor could not be ruled out. Most TCR sequences were seen in very few donors, while some public TCRs were found in many individuals. In a later analysis, HLA-associated TCR beta chains were found to be more clonally expanded and to have lower generation probabilities than equally common non-associated chains. It was suggested by the authors that the approach could potentially be generalized to other disease states and immunological phenotypes. In an earlier analysis of approximately 590 of the donors, most TCR beta V segments were observed in productive rearrangements about 87% or about 30% of the time, broadly matching IMGT annotations. A further reported finding was that TCR beta sequences accurately predicted the HLA-A and HLA-B alleles for most subjects in the first cohort. Some IMGT-functional V segments, including TRBV6-2 and TRBV6-3, could not be told apart with the 87-base-pair reads, so those segments were excluded. The cohort was sequenced for TCR beta chains only, and without alpha or paired-chain data the features that could be detected were limited. A few of the identified cytomegalovirus-associated TCR beta chains were confirmed in vitro to be specific for cytomegalovirus antigens. In a later genetic analysis, a missense DCLRE1C variant was associated with V-gene and J-gene trimming of TCR beta chains, and the association was replicated in an independent cohort. A cluster of highly shared sequence variants was judged likely to be a technical artifact of the sequencing pipeline. At a false discovery rate of 0.05, a later analysis linked 16,000 or so TCR beta sequences to specific HLA alleles. In a later genetic analysis, fewer N-insertions in productive TCRs were reported among donors in an Asian-associated ancestry cluster than the roughly 670-donor mean.

Reading from cysteine to phenylalanine, the CDR3 counts 15 amino acids. Here the CDR3 DNA is all that survives: 45 bases in frame from base 1. V lost 4 bases and J lost 10 bases; the stretch between them is 23 bases long. The germline V gene (reference sequence) supplies CDR1 SGHNT and CDR2 YYREEE. The protocol used for the library was the immunoSEQ multiplex PCR assay. A mixture of 60 forward primers for TCR Vbeta segments and 13 reverse primers for TCR Jbeta segments was used in the multiplex PCR. A multiplex PCR assay on genomic DNA amplified the CDR3 region of rearranged TCR beta genes. On the Illumina HiSeq System, the amplified TCR beta libraries were sequenced as 87-base-pair reads. The study's own analysis went as follows. A later analysis tallied around 80 million unique TCR beta chains across the roughly 610 repertoires, and some 10 million of those chains were shared by two or more donors. Raw reads were error-corrected and collapsed into unique sequences with a nearest-neighbor algorithm that merged closely related sequences to remove PCR and sequencing errors. To assign V, D and J gene segments, CDR3 sequences were aligned to IMGT reference sequences. For a sequence to be retained, a match of at least six nucleotides to both a V gene segment and a J gene segment was required. A rearrangement counted as productive if the CDR3 had no stop codons and remained in frame with V and J, and every other rearrangement counted as non-productive. CDR3 was defined by IMGT convention, running from the second conserved V-encoded cysteine to the conserved J-encoded phenylalanine. In an earlier analysis of roughly 580 of the donors, sequences lacking an unambiguous match to a single V gene segment were excluded. An earlier analysis of about 590 of the donors classified V segments as functional when productive rearrangements were above 56.7% and as segregating when the standard deviation between donors was above 5%. A statistical classification framework was built to diagnose cytomegalovirus status from the catalog of TCR beta chain sequences. In a later analysis, V and J genes were assigned by comparing TCR nucleotide sequences against IMGT/GENE-DB human TR gene sequences. A later analysis assigned CDR3 sequences and most-parsimonious VDJ recombination scenarios with the TCRdist pipeline. In a later analysis, each TCR beta chain was defined by its CDR3 amino acid sequence together with its V-gene family, and reads without a unique V-gene family were excluded. In a later analysis, 450 to 600 highly shared, low-generation-probability nucleotide sequences were removed to address suspected cross-contamination and a sequencing artifact. For each public chain, a later analysis derived a clonal expansion index from normalized ranks of inferred template counts within each repertoire. In a later analysis, generation probabilities were computed with a VDJ recombination model fitted to out-of-frame rearrangements, and the resulting probabilities were checked against IGoR. In a later analysis, hypergeometric tests were used to score TCR-TCR, TCR-HLA and TCR-CMV co-occurrence, with a repertoire-size bias correction applied to TCR pairs. False discovery rates were estimated in a later analysis by permuting HLA or CMV assignments 20 times. A later analysis grouped co-occurring TCRs with DBSCAN, adding TCRdist sequence similarity when clustering within HLA-allele-positive subsets. For co-occurrence clustering, repertoires with fewer than 30,000 or more than 120,000 public chains were excluded, along with a handful of repertoires with anomalous nucleotide sharing. TCRdb took this table from immuneACCESS and kept in-frame rearrangements with V and J called. Such tables lack part of the clones; where checked against another copy, unresolved V genes explain under half of the gap, and the rest is unexplained. The V and J calls and clone size were taken over from that table, and D and trimming were inferred from the DNA. The sample table contains about 150,000 clones; only one count was recorded for roughly three fifths of them. The ten largest clones capture 2.4% of the sample.

The cohort was made up of approximately 670 healthy bone marrow donors. At the time of sampling, every cohort member was nominally healthy, though immune exposures that went unrecorded were likely present. The donor tested CMV seronegative, placing the donor among the roughly 350 seronegative members of the cohort. A peripheral blood sample was provided by each donor, and peripheral blood mononuclear cells were used for TCR beta sequencing. Genomic DNA extraction from the blood cell samples was performed with the Qiagen DNeasy Blood Extraction Kit. The receptor's source is a woman in her thirties or forties in good health and CMV-seronegative. The sample was PBMCs. Recombination joined TRBV5-4 with TRBJ1-1, and possibly TRBD1, on 5 matching bases. The CDR3 amino acid sequence is: CASSRGGSDQWGAFF. The DNA sequence reads TGTGCCAGCAGCCGGGGGGGGTCAGACCAGTGGGGAGCTTTCTTT.